What follows is one T cell receptor beta chain and its context. This clonotype was picked up a small number of times. Its cognate antigen has yet to be identified. Base quality data are lacking; no much larger clone is found one base away. From the cysteine up to the phenylalanine, the CDR3 has a length of 21 residues. The read is trimmed to its CDR3 DNA, 63 bases read in frame from base 1. CDR1 and CDR2 are drawn from the germline V gene: SGHVS, FQNEAQ. Trimming removed 6 bases from V and 0 bases from J; the gene matches leave 23 bases unexplained. For sequencing, an Illumina NovaSeq 6000 was employed. Using 5'RACE with constant-segment primers, TCRalpha and TCRbeta cDNA libraries were constructed, with sample barcodes and unique molecular identifiers added in the process. RNA was extracted from every sample with Trizol reagent. Libraries were amplified in two PCR steps, with a second sample barcode and Illumina TruSeq adapters added in the second step. Sequencing of the libraries was done on an Illumina NovaSeq, producing 2 x 150 bp paired-end reads. Turning to the authors' computational methods: Demultiplexing of reads and collapsing into UMI-guided consensus sequences were performed with migec v1.2.7. Using mixcr v2.1.11, UMI consensuses were aligned to TRA and TRB V and J templates and then assembled into clonotypes. A clonotype was counted as expanded or contracted only if both edgeR and NoisET called the change significant, with noise models trained on biological replicates. For edgeR calls, the thresholds were a false discovery rate-adjusted p below 0.01 and a log2 fold-change of 1. As an exploratory analysis of dynamics, PCA with hierarchical clustering was applied to max-normalized trajectories of the 1000 most abundant clonotypes. Each responding clone was given a CD4 or CD8 phenotype based on the CD4+ and CD8+ repertoires, which had been sequenced separately. Using fastp at Q25 and MiXCR, TCRdb reprocessed the public reads and kept productive beta chains. Every entry covers one CDR3 protein and lists the most common genes and DNA from its rows. Here the V and J calls rest on TCRdb's processing, not on the authors' analysis. In all, the sample holds approximately 430,000 distinct CDR3 sequences, and more than 20% of those were seen once. About an eighth of the sample is held by the ten biggest clonotypes.

This sample stems from a study of T-cell memory formation after mild COVID-19 (dated by TCRdb to the early 2020s). Notes on the research overall: Most TCR sequence clusters were specific to one of the two donors. Two young, previously healthy adult volunteers made up the cohort, one male and one female. T-cell clones expanding and contracting after mild COVID-19 in two donors were tracked by longitudinal TCRalpha and TCRbeta repertoire sequencing. Study-wide findings and limitations: Contracting CD4+ clones turned up mainly in the CM and EM memory subsets, whereas EMRA was where CD8+ clones were enriched. The study covered only a couple of mild cases, and larger cohorts including severe cases with pre-infection samples were considered necessary. Some responding clones were detected in pre-infection memory, suggesting pre-existing cross-reactive memory T cells joined the SARS-CoV-2 response. From day 15 to 85, contracting clones showed balanced CD4/CD8 phenotypes, whereas a second wave of clones that expanded from day 15 to 37 leaned towards CD4+. Whether the second-wave clones peaking on day 37 were SARS-CoV-2 specific was not confirmed.

PBMCs were isolated by Ficoll-Paque density gradient centrifugation. The chain uses TRBV7-8 and TRBJ2-1, with TRBD2 matching 7 junction bases. Sequences were obtained from PBMCs or a T cell subset sorted from them (not recorded which). This receptor was taken from an adult woman who had mild COVID-19 (a few samples of this study predate the infection). The sample titles of this study are shuffled in the database, so cell type and time point are left out; the donor was told from shared clones. In nucleotide form, the sequence is TGTGCCAGCAGTCTCTACGGGGTAGCGGGTGTATACGGGGACTCCTACAATGAGCAGTTCTTC. The resulting protein is CASSLYGVAGVYGDSYNEQFF.